These T cell receptor beta chains were read from a single sample in a study of blood T cells in healthy people across ages. TCRdb reprocessed the 5' RACE reads via MiXCR and lists one record per CDR3 protein. The sample consists of 1.5 million to 1.9 million distinct CDR3 sequences, approximately 39% of them appearing once. Sequencing input: blood. These receptors all come from a young woman in good health. CDR3s include the opening cysteine and the closing phenylalanine or tryptophan. The order of the fields is clone size, D gene, J gene, V gene, CDR3 protein, CDR3 DNA. The D gene is left open where the match is weak. Clone size is shown for a subset of rows, as once, few, many or a class of expanded clone.

- TRBD1 TRBJ2-4 TRBV6-6 CASSYPTGTAKNIQYF TGTGCCAGCAGTTATCCGACAGGGACGGCCAAAAACATTCAGTACTTC
few TRBD1 TRBJ2-3 TRBV20-1 CSASRGLSTDTQYF TGCAGTGCTAGCAGGGGGCTTAGCACAGATACGCAGTATTTT
- TRBD1 TRBJ2-1 TRBV6-2/TRBV6-3 CASSDRGVYNEQFF TGTGCCAGCAGTGACAGGGGGGTTTACAATGAGCAGTTCTTC
- TRBD1 TRBJ2-1 TRBV5-1 CASSLRTGGSEQFF TGCGCCAGCAGCCTCCGGACAGGGGGCTCTGAGCAGTTCTTC
- TRBD1 TRBJ1-6 TRBV12-3/TRBV12-4 CASSLGQVVSSPPHF TGTGCCAGCAGCCTAGGACAGGTGGTCTCTTCACCCCCCCACTTT
many - TRBJ1-2 TRBV10-3 CAISAGGAYGYTF TGTGCCATCAGTGCTGGCGGGGCCTATGGCTACACCTTC
many - TRBJ2-5 TRBV14 CASSQAETQYF TGTGCCAGCAGCCAAGCGGAGACCCAGTACTTC
- - TRBJ1-1 TRBV5-1 CASSSDGKTEAFF TGCGCCAGCAGTTCTGACGGAAAAACTGAAGCTTTCTTT
few TRBD1 TRBJ2-1 TRBV6-5 CASSWRQGSYNEQFF TGTGCCAGCAGTTGGAGACAGGGGTCCTACAATGAGCAGTTCTTC
- TRBD2 TRBJ2-1 TRBV20-1 CSARPLARGYSEQFF TGCAGTGCTAGACCACTAGCGAGAGGGTACAGTGAGCAGTTCTTC
- TRBD2 TRBJ2-3 TRBV7-8 CASSFPLAGGSTDTQYF TGTGCCAGCAGCTTTCCGCTAGCGGGAGGAAGCACAGATACGCAGTATTTT
few - TRBJ2-5 TRBV20-1 CSHERWGETQYF TGCAGTCACGAGCGTTGGGGAGAGACCCAGTACTTC
- TRBD1 TRBJ2-7 TRBV7-9 CASSSGQGLIEQYF TGTGCCAGCAGCTCCGGACAGGGATTAATTGAGCAGTACTTC
few - TRBJ1-1 TRBV6-5 CASTKGFLNTEAFF TGTGCCAGCACCAAAGGGTTCTTAAACACTGAAGCTTTCTTT
- - TRBJ2-7 TRBV5-1 CASSLDGGFYNEQYF TGCGCCAGCAGCTTGGATGGGGGGTTCTACAATGAGCAGTACTTC
once - TRBJ1-1 TRBV19 CASSEASEAFF TGTGCCAGTTCGGAGGCAAGTGAAGCTTTCTTT
few - TRBJ2-1 TRBV28 CASSFRLYNEQFF TGTGCCAGCAGTTTCCGATTGTACAATGAGCAGTTCTTC
few TRBD2 TRBJ2-1 TRBV29-1 CSVATTSVYNEQFF TGCAGCGTCGCCACGACTAGCGTTTACAATGAGCAGTTCTTC
- - TRBJ2-3 TRBV5-6 CASSRRGTGFTDTQYF TGTGCCAGCAGCCGGCGGGGGACAGGCTTCACAGATACGCAGTATTTT
once TRBD2 TRBJ2-7 TRBV4-3 CASSQDGSSGTSSYNEQYF TGCGCCAGCAGCCAAGATGGGAGCAGCGGGACGAGCTCCTACAATGAGCAGTACTTC
- TRBD1 TRBJ1-2 TRBV5-4 CASSFLGQGANYGYTF TGTGCCAGCAGCTTTCTTGGACAGGGAGCTAACTATGGCTACACCTTC
few - TRBJ1-6 TRBV10-3 CAISEGRGSPLHF TGTGCCATCAGTGAAGGGCGCGGGTCACCCCTCCACTTT
- - TRBJ1-1 TRBV29-1 CSVDRWNTEAFF TGCAGCGTCGACAGGTGGAACACTGAAGCTTTCTTT
- - TRBJ1-1 TRBV7-9 CASSLQVEDTEAFF TGTGCCAGCAGCTTACAGGTCGAGGACACTGAAGCTTTCTTT
few - TRBJ1-1 TRBV12-3/TRBV12-4 CASMAGALRRTEAFF TGTGCCAGCATGGCGGGGGCGCTGAGAAGGACTGAAGCTTTCTTT
- - TRBJ2-1 TRBV7-2 CASSLDRLALGNEQFF TGTGCCAGCAGCTTAGATCGGCTAGCGCTAGGGAATGAGCAGTTCTTC
- - TRBJ2-5 TRBV2 CASSEWTEETQYF TGTGCCAGCAGTGAGTGGACAGAAGAGACCCAGTACTTC
- TRBD1 TRBJ2-7 TRBV5-6 CASSGDRNSYEQYF TGTGCCAGCAGCGGGGACAGGAACTCCTACGAGCAGTACTTC
few TRBD1 TRBJ1-2 TRBV20-1 CSAATGQEVSYGYTF TGCAGTGCAGCGACAGGGCAAGAGGTTTCGTATGGCTACACCTTC
few TRBD1 TRBJ1-4 TRBV10-3 CASKGGTGDEKLFF TGTGCCTCAAAAGGCGGGACAGGGGATGAAAAACTGTTTTTT
- - TRBJ1-2 TRBV3-1 CASSRQAQGYTF TGTGCCAGCAGCCGACAAGCGCAGGGCTACACCTTC
- - TRBJ2-5 TRBV7-2 CASSRGEPQETQYF TGTGCCAGCAGTAGGGGGGAACCACAAGAGACCCAGTACTTC
few - TRBJ1-5 TRBV12-3/TRBV12-4 CASSLSGGRHQPQHF TGTGCCAGCAGTTTAAGCGGGGGGCGCCATCAGCCCCAGCATTTT
- - TRBJ2-3 TRBV10-1 CASSDTGGYEDTQYF TGCGCCAGCAGTGATACAGGAGGGTACGAGGATACGCAGTATTTT
few - TRBJ2-5 TRBV14 CASSHWGNPGQETQYF TGTGCCAGCAGCCACTGGGGGAATCCGGGCCAAGAGACCCAGTACTTC
- - TRBJ1-1 TRBV3-1 CASSYAGNTRGTEAFF TGTGCCAGCAGCTACGCCGGGAACACAAGGGGCACTGAAGCTTTCTTT
- TRBD2 TRBJ2-3 TRBV20-1 CSAIGTSGGARDTQYF TGCAGTGCTATTGGGACTAGCGGGGGGGCAAGAGATACGCAGTATTTT
- - TRBJ2-5 TRBV10-3 CAISGGTQETQYF TGTGCCATCAGTGGAGGCACTCAAGAGACCCAGTACTTC
- - TRBJ2-7 TRBV4-1 CASSQDLGVANNEQYF TGCGCCAGCAGCCAAGATCTAGGGGTCGCGAACAATGAGCAGTACTTC
few TRBD2 TRBJ2-5 TRBV24-1 CATSDPRTSGGTQYF TGTGCCACCAGTGACCCAAGGACTAGCGGGGGGACCCAGTACTTC
- - TRBJ1-2 TRBV30 CAWRPGSGGYTF TGTGCCTGGAGACCGGGATCGGGTGGCTACACCTTC
- TRBD2 TRBJ2-7 TRBV5-1 CASSLVSSGPYEQYF TGCGCCAGCAGCTTGGTATCTAGCGGCCCCTACGAGCAGTACTTC
- - TRBJ1-4 TRBV11-2 CASRPMGEKLFF TGTGCCAGCAGACCCATGGGTGAAAAACTGTTTTTT
few - TRBJ2-3 TRBV29-1 CSVRVDTQYF TGCAGCGTTAGGGTAGATACGCAGTATTTT
- TRBD2 TRBJ2-1 TRBV5-1 CASSLGLAGGYGNEQFF TGCGCCAGCAGCTTGGGCCTAGCGGGAGGATATGGCAATGAGCAGTTCTTC
- TRBD1 TRBJ2-7 TRBV6-5 CASSYGTGSTYEQYF TGTGCCAGCAGTTACGGGACAGGCTCAACCTACGAGCAGTACTTC
once - TRBJ2-5 TRBV2 CASYYRTPGETQYF TGTGCCAGCTACTATCGCACGCCGGGGGAGACCCAGTACTTC